This passage covers 21 T cell receptor beta chains from one sample sequenced in a study of STAT5B mutations in CD4+ large granular lymphocyte leukemia. Here immunoSEQ multiplex PCR was the method, and the copy in TCRdb shows in-frame clones only, minus some. The sample contains over 20,000 clones, 81% of which appear only once. Source material: CD4+ T cells from blood buffy coats. The receptors originated from a human donor in good health.

The chain joins TRBV5-4 to TRBJ2-2; D not resolved. This CDR3 comprises 15 residues. Germline V CDR1 and CDR2: SGHNT, YYREEE (reference sequence). V dropped 4 bases and J dropped 2 bases, with 12 bases sitting between them. CDR3 amino acids: CASSPRGGNTGELFF. The CDR3 bases are TGTGCCAGCAGCCCTAGAGGTGGAAACACCGGGGAGCTGTTTTTT.

J is TRBJ1-3 and V is TRBV28, with a possible D match to TRBD1 (5 bases). V shed 3 bases and J shed 2 bases, with 14 bases lying between them. This CDR3 has 16 amino acids. Germline CDR1 MDHEN, CDR2 SYDVKM. This CDR3 is CASSFHGGEAGNTIYF. CDR3 nucleotide sequence: TGTGCCAGCAGTTTTCATGGGGGTGAGGCTGGAAACACCATATATTTT.

The chain uses TRBV19 and TRBJ1-1, with a possible D match to TRBD1 (5 bases). V was trimmed by 3 bases and J by 5 bases, leaving 19 bases between them. This CDR3 has 16 residues. CDR1 is LNHDA and CDR2 is SQIVND in the germline V gene (reference sequence). DNA for the CDR3: TGTGCCAGTAGTATGAGGATGGGCACCCGGGGGACTGAAGCTTTCTTT. This translates into CASSMRMGTRGTEAFF.

This clone has a handful of counts. V gene TRBV2 combines with J gene TRBJ1-1, with TRBD1 matching 9 bases. Trimming at V came to 4 bases and at J to 11 bases, leaving 11 bases not matched to a gene. This CDR3 contains 14 residues. CDR1 and CDR2 from the germline V gene are SNHLY and FYNNEI. CDR3 region: CASSVIDRGNRAFF. The CDR3 DNA sequence: TGTGCCAGCAGTGTGATAGACAGGGGGAATCGGGCTTTCTTT.

The chain joins TRBV5-6 to TRBJ2-2; tentative D call: TRBD1 (5 bases). The CDR3 consists of 15 residues. CDR1 SGHDT and CDR2 YYEEEE come from the germline V gene. V lost 4 bases and J lost 5, with 15 bases in between. CDR3 bases: TGTGCCAGCAGCCCCAGGGCTACAGGTACCGGGGAGCTGTTTTTT. This gives the protein CASSPRATGTGELFF.

This chain connects TRBV6-1 to TRBJ1-2; maybe TRBD1 (5 bases). V shed 7 bases and J shed 7 bases, with 19 bases lying between them. There are 14 residues in the CDR3. The germline CDR1 and CDR2 sequences are MNHNS and SASEGT. The CDR3 DNA follows: TGTGCCAGCACCGAAAGGGGTCCGATCCGTGGCTACACCTTC. Translated: CASTERGPIRGYTF.

The CDR3 protein is CASSPRTANPNYGYTF. As DNA, the CDR3 is TGTGCCAGTAGCCCTAGGACCGCGAATCCTAACTATGGCTACACCTTC. The chain combines TRBV19 with TRBJ1-2; no clear D gene. Germline V gene lookup returns CDR1 LNHDA and CDR2 SQIVND (reference sequence). CDR3 size: 16 residues. V lost 6 bases to trimming and J lost 0 bases, with 17 bases between them.

The chain uses TRBV19 and TRBJ2-5; D not certain. Gene TRBJ2-7 matches the end of the DNA better, so the J call may be wrong. Germline CDR1 reads LNHDA; CDR2 reads SQIVND (reference sequence). CDR3 size: 11 residues. CDR3 loop: CASSSYYEQYF. The CDR3 nucleotides are TGTGCCAGTAGTTCATACTACGAGCAGTACTTC.

The sample holds a few counts of this clone. The genes are TRBV5-8 and TRBJ2-1; TRBD2 might be the D (6 bases). In germline, CDR1 is SGHTS, CDR2 YDEGEE. The V end was cut by 4 bases, the J end by 3 bases, with 17 bases between. The CDR3 sequence is 16 residues long. Written as DNA, the CDR3 is TGTGCCAGCAGCCTCGTGTCTAGCGCTGGCTACAATGAGCAGTTCTTC. This gives the protein CASSLVSSAGYNEQFF.

The V and J genes are TRBV10-3 and TRBJ1-5; D may be TRBD1 (5 bases). The CDR3 is made up of 14 amino acids. Germline V gene data show CDR1 as ENHRY and CDR2 as SYGVKD. V lost 7 bases and J lost 7, with 17 bases in between. The CDR3 region has the DNA TGTGCCATCAAAATTCCGAAAGCAGGGCAGCCCCAGCATTTT. It encodes CAIKIPKAGQPQHF.

This rearrangement joins TRBV5-4 to TRBJ2-3; D ambiguous. The CDR3 spans 13 residues. Trimming shortened V by 0 bases and J by 0 bases, and 2 bases separated the two germline ends. Germline V gene sequence: CDR1 SGHNT, CDR2 YYREEE (reference sequence). CDR3 residues: CASSLASTDTQYF. For the CDR3, the DNA is TGTGCCAGCAGCTTGGCGAGCACAGATACGCAGTATTTT.

V gene TRBV10-1 combines with J gene TRBJ2-3, with a possible D match to TRBD1 (5 bases). Germline CDR1 WNHNN, CDR2 SYGVQD (reference sequence). Trimming cost V 2 bases and J 6 bases, with 21 bases left between them. CDR3 length equals 17 residues. The CDR3 nucleotides read TGCGCCAGCAGTGAGATGGCGGACATAATTGATTGGGATACGCAGTATTTT. Its translation: CASSEMADIIDWDTQYF.

The rearrangement joins TRBV4-1 to TRBJ2-1, with TRBD2 matching 8 bases. From germline, CDR1 is MGHRA and CDR2 YSYEKL. This CDR3 comprises 17 residues. J lost 6 bases, V lost 0 bases, and 10 bases had no gene match. The DNA for the CDR3 is TGCGCCAGCAGCCAAGATAGGGGAGGCGGGGGGATCAATGAGCAGTTCTTC. Its protein product is CASSQDRGGGGINEQFF.

This chain connects TRBV6-5 to TRBJ2-1; D perhaps matches TRBD2 (7 bases). This CDR3 is 14 amino acids long. Trimming removed 8 bases at V and 7 bases at J, with 18 bases between. The V gene's germline CDR1 is MNHEY and CDR2 SVGAGI. The CDR3 protein is CASRDGGRFNEQFF. In DNA form, the CDR3 reads TGTGCCAGCCGCGACGGGGGGCGCTTTAATGAGCAGTTCTTC.

The genes are TRBV29-1 and TRBJ2-3; TRBD1 might be the D (6 bases). In germline, CDR1 is SQVTM, CDR2 ANQGSEA. This CDR3 contains 12 residues. V was trimmed by 3 bases and J by 11 bases, leaving 15 bases between them. The CDR3 DNA sequence: TGCAGCGTTGATTCAGGGGCCATTGGGCAGTATTTT. This gives the protein CSVDSGAIGQYF.

This clone has a single count. This rearrangement joins TRBV29-1 to TRBJ2-3; TRBD1 agrees at 8 bases. CDR3 length: 16 amino acids. Germline V gene data show CDR1 as SQVTM and CDR2 as ANQGSEA. The ends lost 2 bases at V and 1 base at J; junction bases unmatched: 8. The CDR3 sequence: CSVEQGQGHRTDTQYF. Here the CDR3 DNA reads TGCAGCGTTGAACAAGGACAGGGTCACCGCACAGATACGCAGTATTTT.

This clone was found once. This chain connects TRBV5-4 to TRBJ2-1; D is ambiguous. Deletions cut 4 bases from V and 5 bases from J, with 13 bases between. Germline CDR1 SGHNT, CDR2 YYREEE (reference sequence). The CDR3 extends over 14 amino acids. The CDR3 DNA follows: TGTGCCAGCAGCCCCGGCGAGGTAGACAATGAGCAGTTCTTC. Translation gives CASSPGEVDNEQFF. Drawing the rest from reference TRBV5-4 and TRBJ2-1, the complete variable domain is ETGVTQSPTHLIKTRGQQVTLRCSSQSGHNTVSWYQQALGQGPQFIFQYYREEENGRGNFPPRFSGLQFPNYSSELNVNALELDDSALYLCASSPGEVDNEQFFGPGTRLTVL.

The chain combines TRBV7-3 with TRBJ2-3; TRBD2 is a possible D gene (5 bases). There are 14 residues in the CDR3. Germline V gives CDR1 SGHTA, CDR2 FQGTGA. Trimming stripped 2 bases from V and 4 bases from J, with 10 bases between. CDR3: CASSLQLAPDTQYF. The CDR3 coding sequence is TGTGCCAGCAGCTTACAGCTAGCCCCAGATACGCAGTATTTT.

This chain joins TRBV7-2 and TRBJ2-1, with D possibly being TRBD1 (6 bases). The CDR3 is 12 amino acids. V lost 6 bases to trimming and J lost 7 bases, with 10 bases between them. The germline gives CDR1 SGHTA, CDR2 FQGNSA. The CDR3 DNA reads TGTGCCAGCAGTCATGACAGGAATGAGCAGTTCTTC. Translated, it gives CASSHDRNEQFF.

The V gene is TRBV7-2, the J gene TRBJ1-4; D remains ambiguous. Trimming stripped 0 bases from V and 7 bases from J, with 12 bases between. CDR1 and CDR2 (germline): SGHTA, FQGNSA. This CDR3 spans 15 amino acids. The CDR3 DNA is TGTGCCAGCAGCTTAGCCGGGTTGGCCCTTGAAAAACTGTTTTTT. Translating it yields CASSLAGLALEKLFF. Supplemented by reference TRBV7-2 and TRBJ1-4, the full variable domain reads GAGVSQSPSNKVTEKGKDVELRCDPISGHTALYWYRQSLGQGLEFLIYFQGNSAPDKSGLPSDRFSAERTGGSVSTLTIQRTQQEDSAVYLCASSLAGLALEKLFFGSGTQLSVL.

The rearrangement uses TRBV19 and TRBJ2-5; TRBD2 matches at 11 bases. Trimming took 1 base from V and 4 from J; bases not matched to a gene: 2. This CDR3 region has 15 residues. Germline V lookup: CDR1 LNHDA, CDR2 SQIVND (reference sequence). For the CDR3, the DNA is TGTGCCAGTAGTATAGGTAGCGGGGGGGGAGAGACCCAGTACTTC. Amino acids: CASSIGSGGGETQYF. Combining the CDR3 with reference TRBV19 and TRBJ2-5 gives the whole variable domain DGGITQSPKYLFRKEGQNVTLSCEQNLNHDAMYWYRQDPGQGLRLIYYSQIVNDFQKGDIAEGYSVSREKKESFPLTVTSAQKNPTAFYLCASSIGSGGGETQYFGPGTRLLVL.